A single sample gave rise to the 18 T cell receptor beta chains below, sequenced in a study of Tregs in tolerant kidney transplant recipients. Using immunoSEQ multiplex PCR, the repertoire was profiled, and TCRdb retains in-frame clones only, with some absent. The sample contains tens of thousands of clones, 93% of which appear only once. The specimen comprised CD4+ T cells from blood, sampled before the transplant. Receptors originate from a human donor who received a combined kidney and bone marrow transplant.

V is TRBV19 and J is TRBJ1-2; D remains ambiguous. Germline values: CDR1 LNHDA, CDR2 SQIVND (reference sequence). The CDR3 runs to 14 residues. V dropped 2 bases and J dropped 2 bases, with 9 bases sitting between them. The CDR3 spells CASSILGANYGYTF. CDR3 in DNA: TGTGCCAGTAGTATACTCGGAGCGAACTATGGCTACACCTTC.

The sample holds one count of this clone. V usage is TRBV9 and J usage is TRBJ2-5, with D possibly matching TRBD2 (6 bases). The V end lost 2 bases, the J end lost 4 bases, and 6 bases lay between the germline ends. The CDR3 spans 12 residues. In germline, CDR1 is SGDLS, CDR2 YYNGEE. The CDR3 DNA sequence: TGTGCCAGCAGCGTGGGGGGAGAGACCCAGTACTTC. Translation gives CASSVGGETQYF.

This chain uses TRBV30 with TRBJ1-1; 7 bases map to TRBD1. The CDR3 runs to 12 residues. Germline V gene lookup returns CDR1 GTSNPN and CDR2 SVGIG (reference sequence). The ends lost 0 bases at V and 9 bases at J; junction bases unmatched: 4. This CDR3 reads CAWSVQGGKAFF. The CDR3 nucleotides are TGTGCCTGGAGTGTCCAGGGGGGAAAAGCTTTCTTT.

This chain joins TRBV14 and TRBJ2-5; 9 positions match TRBD2. In germline, CDR1 is SGHDN, CDR2 FVKESK. With V trimmed by 5 bases and J by 5 bases, 9 bases remained unmatched. This CDR3 has 15 residues. The CDR3 DNA is TGTGCCAGCAGCTTTCGCGGGGGGGCCTTGGAGACCCAGTACTTC. Translation gives CASSFRGGALETQYF.

The CDR3 sequence is CASSLSRVGGLRYF. The CDR3 DNA is TGTGCCAGCAGCCTATCGAGGGTCGGGGGGCTAAGGTACTTC. The V gene is TRBV14, the J gene TRBJ2-7; weak D call: TRBD2 (7 bases). This CDR3 is 14 amino acids long. Trimming left V 4 bases short and J 12 bases short, with 22 bases between. In germline, CDR1 is SGHDN, CDR2 FVKESK. Using reference TRBV14 and TRBJ2-7 for the parts outside the CDR3, the full variable domain is EAGVTQFPSHSVIEKGQTVTLRCDPISGHDNLYWYRRVMGKEIKFLLHFVKESKQDESGMPNNRFLAERTGGTYSTLKVQPAELEDSGVYFCASSLSRVGGLRYFGPGTRLTVT.

This clone was detected only once. The genes are TRBV27 and TRBJ2-1; D is possibly TRBD2 (6 bases). Germline CDR1 and CDR2: MNHEY and SMNVEV (reference sequence). There are 13 residues in the CDR3. V was trimmed by 2 bases and J by 6 bases, leaving 8 bases between them. The CDR3 coding sequence is TGTGCCAGCAGTTTACACGGGGGCAATGAGCAGTTCTTC. Amino acids: CASSLHGGNEQFF.

This clone was observed a single time. The rearrangement uses TRBV28 and TRBJ2-1, with a tentative D call TRBD1 (5 bases). V shed 2 bases and J shed 6 bases, with 11 bases lying between them. The CDR3 runs to 14 residues. Germline lookup yields CDR1 MDHEN and CDR2 SYDVKM. The CDR3 DNA follows: TGTGCCAGCAGTTTAATCCAGGGTGGCAATGAGCAGTTCTTC. It encodes CASSLIQGGNEQFF.

The V and J genes are TRBV6-1 and TRBJ1-5; D may be TRBD1 (6 bases). This CDR3 contains 13 residues. Trimming cost V 7 bases and J 4 bases, with 11 bases left between them. Germline V CDR1 and CDR2: MNHNS, SASEGT. The CDR3 DNA sequence: TGTGCCAGCAATCTGGGGGCGAATCAGCCCCAGCATTTT. Its protein is CASNLGANQPQHF.

This chain joins TRBV28 and TRBJ1-5; 7 bases map to TRBD1. CDR1 is MDHEN, CDR2 SYDVKM, per germline. The V segment lost 5 bases and the J segment 8 bases; nucleotides outside the gene matches: 6. CDR3 size: 13 residues. CDR3 bases: TGTGCCAGCAGTACGACAGGGTGGAAGCCCCAGCATTTT. Amino acid sequence: CASSTTGWKPQHF.

The chain employs TRBV11-3 and TRBJ2-1; TRBD2 agrees at 9 bases. The V gene's germline CDR1 is SGHNT and CDR2 YENEEA. The CDR3 runs to 14 residues. The trim removed 2 bases at V and 7 bases at J, leaving 3 bases unmatched. The CDR3 DNA is TGTGCCAGCAGCTTAACGCTAGCGGGAAATGAGCAGTTCTTC. Its translation: CASSLTLAGNEQFF.

V gene TRBV2 combines with J gene TRBJ1-1, with TRBD1 as a possible D gene (5 bases). Trimming removed 4 bases from V and 2 bases from J, with 8 bases in between. This CDR3 has 13 residues. Germline CDR1 SNHLY, CDR2 FYNNEI. The CDR3 coding sequence is TGTGCCAGCAGTGGGGGCCCCAACACTGAAGCTTTCTTT. Its protein is CASSGGPNTEAFF.

The CDR3 nucleotides read TGTGCCAGCAGTTGGACTAGCGGGAGTGGTAATGAGCAGTTCTTC. As protein: CASSWTSGSGNEQFF. The chain employs TRBV7-3 and TRBJ2-1, with TRBD2 matching over 13 bases. Germline trimming cut 6 bases from V and 7 bases from J; bases unmatched to any gene: 6. The V gene's germline CDR1 is SGHTA and CDR2 FQGTGA. The CDR3 is 15 residues long.

The chain joins TRBV19 to TRBJ1-1, with D possibly TRBD1 on 6 matching bases. V gave up 7 bases and J gave up 0 bases, with 21 bases separating them. Germline CDR1 and CDR2: LNHDA and SQIVND (reference sequence). The CDR3 runs to 17 residues. CDR3 sequence reads: CASTALGTPKMNTEAFF. CDR3 coding DNA: TGTGCCAGTACGGCCCTCGGGACACCTAAGATGAACACTGAAGCTTTCTTT.

This chain uses TRBV18 with TRBJ2-5; D perhaps matches TRBD2 (6 bases). The DNA end lines up better with TRBJ2-7; the J call may be wrong. CDR1 and CDR2 from the germline V gene are KGHSH and LQKENI. The CDR3 runs to 13 residues. The CDR3 DNA is TGTGCCAGCTCACCGAGGGAGGACTACGAGCAGTACTTC. Translation gives CASSPREDYEQYF.

J is TRBJ2-2 and V is TRBV7-2; 9 bases agree with TRBD2. CDR3 length: 16 residues. Trimming at V came to 1 base and at J to 1 base, leaving 1 base not matched to a gene. Germline assignment: CDR1 SGHTA and CDR2 FQGNSA. The CDR3 reads CASSLGLAENTGELFF. In nucleotides, the CDR3 is TGTGCCAGCAGCTTAGGACTAGCGGAGAACACCGGGGAGCTGTTTTTT.

As for this clone: The identical CDR3 is also encoded by other nucleotide sequences in the sample. The rearrangement joins TRBV15 to TRBJ1-6; 7 nucleotides align to TRBD1. With 5 bases clipped from V and 2 bases from J, the junction kept 9 bases outside the gene matches. The germline CDR1 and CDR2 sequences are LNHNV and YYDKDF (reference sequence). CDR3 length: 17 residues. CDR3 region: CATSGWTGGTYNSPLHF. CDR3 nucleotide sequence: TGTGCCACCAGCGGATGGACAGGCGGAACCTATAATTCACCCCTCCACTTT.

Of note for this clone: This sample includes further DNA sequences coding for the same CDR3. The V gene is TRBV6-1, the J gene TRBJ2-1; TRBD2 agrees at 8 bases. The CDR3 extends over 13 amino acids. Looked up from germline, CDR1 is MNHNS and CDR2 is SASEGT. The V gene end was trimmed by 6 bases and the J gene end by 6 bases; junction bases not matched to a gene: 4. The CDR3 sequence is CASSETSVNEQFF. CDR3 nucleotide sequence: TGTGCCAGCAGCGAGACTAGCGTCAATGAGCAGTTCTTC.

This clone was seen once. The chain recombines TRBV30 with TRBJ2-3; D possibly corresponds to TRBD2 (5 bases). Trimming took 0 bases from V and 2 from J, leaving 15 bases between them. Germline-derived CDR1 and CDR2 are GTSNPN and SVGIG (reference sequence). The CDR3 totals 16 residues. The CDR3: CAWSVLLSGTTDTQYF. For the CDR3, the DNA is TGTGCCTGGAGTGTACTTTTGAGCGGAACCACAGATACGCAGTATTTT.